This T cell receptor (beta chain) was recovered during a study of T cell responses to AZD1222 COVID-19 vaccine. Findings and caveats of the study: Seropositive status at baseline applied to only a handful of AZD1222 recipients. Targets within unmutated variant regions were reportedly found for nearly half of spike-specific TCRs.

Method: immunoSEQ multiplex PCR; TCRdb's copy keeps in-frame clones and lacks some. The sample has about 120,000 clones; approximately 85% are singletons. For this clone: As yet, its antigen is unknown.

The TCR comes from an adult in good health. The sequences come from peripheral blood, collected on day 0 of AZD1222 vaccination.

The CDR3 nucleotides read TGTGCCACCAGTGAAACTCGACAGGGGGCGGGAGAGACCCAGTACTTC. It is translated as CATSETRQGAGETQYF. The chain couples TRBV24-1 to TRBJ2-5, with TRBD1 matching over 10 bases. Germline lookup yields CDR1 KGHDR and CDR2 SFDVKD. CDR3 length equals 16 residues. With 4 bases clipped from V and 4 bases from J, the junction kept 8 bases outside the gene matches.